The following is a T cell receptor (beta chain) sequence with its context. This specimen comes from a study of blood T cell repertoires in COVID-19. Overall study context: The analysed material was cDNA or gDNA that came from T cells, B-cell-depleted T cells, or PBMCs.

The germline V gene encodes CDR1 SEHNR and CDR2 FQNEAQ (reference sequence). Unmatched junction bases numbered 15, after V lost 4 bases and J lost 12 bases. The CDR3 is 16 residues long. In the original analysis: From reference gene primer amplification, estimates of nucleated cell counts were derived. Data came from immunoSEQ multiplex PCR; TCRdb stores just in-frame clones and leaves some out. The V and J calls and clone size were taken over from that table, and D and trimming were inferred from the DNA. The top ten hold 25% to 30% of the sample, which has tens of thousands of clones, around 76% seen once.

The receptor's source is a woman aged 80 or over with active or convalescent COVID-19. The gene calls are TRBV7-9 and TRBJ2-1; 10 bases map to TRBD2. The sample consisted of peripheral blood. The CDR3 DNA follows: TGTGCCAGCAGCTCATCATCTAGCGGGGGTTTTGGCGGGCAGTTCTTC. Translating gives CASSSSSSGGFGGQFF.